A selection of T cell receptor beta chains follows, all from one sample in a study of T cell responses to AZD1222 COVID-19 vaccine. Here immunoSEQ multiplex PCR was the method, and the copy in TCRdb shows in-frame clones only, minus some. The table has some 100,000 clones, just under 90% seen once; the top ten hold roughly 3%. The sample consisted of peripheral blood, taken on day 0 of AZD1222 vaccination. The receptors here all came from an adult in good health. CDR3s include the opening cysteine and the closing phenylalanine or tryptophan. The D gene is left open where the match is weak. Clone sizes are given selectively: once, few, many, or a class where the clone is expanded.

D gene	V gene	J gene	clone size	CDR3 protein	CDR3 DNA
TRBD2	TRBV7-3	TRBJ2-5	.	CASSISGGETQYF	TGTGCCAGCAGCATTAGCGGGGGGGAGACCCAGTACTTC
.	TRBV7-8	TRBJ2-1	.	CASSSVRDYNEQFF	TGTGCCAGCAGCTCCGTCAGGGACTACAATGAGCAGTTCTTC
.	TRBV7-2	TRBJ1-6	.	CASSLLHRSSPLHF	TGTGCCAGCAGCTTATTACACAGGAGCTCACCCCTCCACTTT
TRBD1	TRBV7-2	TRBJ1-5	.	CASSLALGGGAQPQHF	TGTGCCAGCAGCTTAGCGCTAGGGGGCGGGGCTCAGCCCCAGCATTTT
TRBD1	TRBV5-1	TRBJ1-1	.	CASSQGQGINTEAFF	TGCGCCAGCAGCCAAGGACAGGGAATTAACACTGAAGCTTTCTTT
.	TRBV25-1	TRBJ1-1	once	CASSEGFSNTEAFF	TGTGCCAGCAGTGAGGGGTTCTCGAACACTGAAGCTTTCTTT
.	TRBV2	TRBJ1-6	.	CASSGVYKESPLHF	TGTGCCAGCAGTGGGGTCTACAAAGAATCACCCCTCCACTTT
.	TRBV2	TRBJ1-5	.	CASSSFRESNQPQHF	TGTGCCAGCAGCTCCTTCAGGGAAAGCAATCAGCCCCAGCATTTT
TRBD2	TRBV11-2	TRBJ2-5	.	CASSLLRAGAIKRTQYF	TGTGCCAGCAGCTTACTAAGAGCGGGGGCCATCAAGAGGACCCAGTACTTC
.	TRBV19	TRBJ2-2	.	CASSFSGELFF	TGTGCCAGTAGTTTCTCCGGGGAGCTGTTTTTT
.	TRBV19	TRBJ1-2	few	CASSIGRDIAGYTF	TGTGCCAGTAGTATCGGGAGGGACATTGCTGGCTACACCTTC
.	TRBV2	TRBJ1-6	.	CASYTFPQGQSPLHF	TGTGCCAGCTACACCTTCCCGCAGGGGCAATCACCCCTCCACTTT
TRBD1	TRBV19	TRBJ1-6	.	CAGGQGKNSPLHF	TGTGCCGGGGGACAGGGCAAAAATTCACCCCTCCACTTT
.	TRBV3-1/TRBV3-2	TRBJ1-1	.	CASSQAVGGTEAFF	TGTGCCAGCAGCCAAGCAGTGGGAGGCACTGAAGCTTTCTTT
.	TRBV5-4	TRBJ2-2	.	CASNGGPQNTGELFF	TGTGCCAGCAACGGGGGGCCTCAGAACACCGGGGAGCTGTTTTTT
.	TRBV4-1	TRBJ1-1	.	CASSPRTAGDTEAFF	TGCGCCAGCAGCCCAAGGACAGCGGGGGACACTGAAGCTTTCTTT
.	TRBV3-1/TRBV3-2	TRBJ2-7	.	CASSRSEYEQYF	TGTGCCAGCAGCCGTTCAGAGTACGAGCAGTACTTC
.	TRBV19	TRBJ1-2	.	CASSIGETGYTF	TGTGCCAGTAGTATAGGGGAGACGGGCTACACCTTC
TRBD1	TRBV5-1	TRBJ2-6	.	CASSLGGAGANVLTF	TGCGCCAGCAGCCTAGGGGGCGCTGGGGCCAACGTCCTGACTTTC
.	TRBV11-1	TRBJ1-1	.	CASSLGAKAFF	TGTGCCAGCAGCTTAGGGGCGAAAGCTTTCTTT
.	TRBV19	TRBJ2-7	.	CASSNRAGAYEQYF	TGTGCCAGTAGTAATAGGGCCGGGGCCTACGAGCAGTACTTC
.	TRBV5-4	TRBJ2-7	few	CASSWDVSYEQYF	TGTGCCAGCAGCTGGGACGTATCCTACGAGCAGTACTTC
.	TRBV19	TRBJ1-3	.	CASSLGYTIYF	TGTGCCAGTAGCCTAGGCTACACCATATATTTT
TRBD1	TRBV11-1	TRBJ2-7	.	CASSAGTGSYEQYF	TGTGCCAGCAGCGCCGGGACAGGGTCCTACGAGCAGTACTTC
.	TRBV2	TRBJ1-6	.	CASSAANSPLHF	TGTGCCAGCAGTGCCGCGAATTCACCCCTCCACTTT
.	TRBV7-9	TRBJ1-2	.	CASSAYGASGSSNF	TGTGCCAGCAGCGCGTACGGGGCTTCAGGGTCCTCCAACTTC
TRBD1	TRBV7-6	TRBJ1-1	.	CASSQDRGGTEAFF	TGTGCCAGCAGCCAGGACAGGGGAGGTACTGAAGCTTTCTTT
.	TRBV15	TRBJ1-2	.	CATSRDRVIGGYYGYTF	TGTGCCACCAGCAGAGATCGGGTTATCGGGGGGTACTATGGCTACACCTTC
.	TRBV3-1/TRBV3-2	TRBJ1-1	few	CASSLRQAVNTEAFF	TGTGCCAGCAGCCTTCGACAGGCAGTGAACACTGAAGCTTTCTTT
.	TRBV7-9	TRBJ1-1	.	CASSLAARAKAEAFF	TGTGCCAGCAGCTTAGCGGCCAGGGCTAAGGCTGAAGCTTTCTTT
TRBD1	TRBV14	TRBJ2-4	once	CASLPTYPGTVKVNIQYF	TGTGCCAGCTTGCCCACGTATCCCGGGACAGTTAAGGTCAACATTCAGTACTTC
.	TRBV7-8	TRBJ1-3	.	CASSLPGAGNTIYF	TGTGCCAGCAGCTTACCAGGGGCTGGAAACACCATATATTTT